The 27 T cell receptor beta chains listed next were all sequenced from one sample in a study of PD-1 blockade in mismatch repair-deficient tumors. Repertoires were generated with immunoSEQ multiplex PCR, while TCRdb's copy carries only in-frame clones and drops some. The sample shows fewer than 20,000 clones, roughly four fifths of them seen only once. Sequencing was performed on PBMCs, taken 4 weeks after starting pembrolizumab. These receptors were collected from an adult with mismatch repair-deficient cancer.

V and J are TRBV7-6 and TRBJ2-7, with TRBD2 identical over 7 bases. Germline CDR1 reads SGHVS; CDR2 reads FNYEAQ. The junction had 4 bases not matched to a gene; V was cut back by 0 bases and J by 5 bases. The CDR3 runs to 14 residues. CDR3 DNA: TGTGCCAGCAGCTTAGCTGGCGGGAGCAACGAGCAGTACTTC. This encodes CASSLAGGSNEQYF. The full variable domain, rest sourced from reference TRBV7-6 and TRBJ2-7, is GAGVSQSPRYKVTKRGQDVALRCDPISGHVSLYWYRQALGQGPEFLTYFNYEAQQDKSGLPNDRFSAERPEGSISTLTIQRTEQRDSAMYRCASSLAGGSNEQYFGPGTRLTVT.

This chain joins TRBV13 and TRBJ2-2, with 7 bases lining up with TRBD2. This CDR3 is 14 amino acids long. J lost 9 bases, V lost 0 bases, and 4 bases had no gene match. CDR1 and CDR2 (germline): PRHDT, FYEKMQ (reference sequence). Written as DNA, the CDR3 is TGTGCCAGCAGCTTAGGGGGACTACCCAGGGAGCTGTTTTTT. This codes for CASSLGGLPRELFF. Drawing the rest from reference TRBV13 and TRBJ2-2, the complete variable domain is AAGVIQSPRHLIKEKRETATLKCYPIPRHDTVYWYQQGPGQDPQFLISFYEKMQSDKGSIPDRFSAQQFSDYHSELNMSSLELGDSALYFCASSLGGLPRELFFGEGSRLTVL.

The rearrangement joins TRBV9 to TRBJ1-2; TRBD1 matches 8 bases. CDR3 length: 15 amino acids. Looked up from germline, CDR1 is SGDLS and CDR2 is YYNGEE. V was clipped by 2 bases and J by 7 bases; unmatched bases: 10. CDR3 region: CASSVNTGGEVGYTF. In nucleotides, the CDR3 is TGTGCCAGCAGCGTTAACACAGGGGGGGAGGTTGGCTACACCTTC.

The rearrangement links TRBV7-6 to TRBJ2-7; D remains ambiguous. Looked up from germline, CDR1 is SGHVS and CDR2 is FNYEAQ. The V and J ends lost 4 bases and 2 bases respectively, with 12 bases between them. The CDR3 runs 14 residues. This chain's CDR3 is CASSSPPTTYEQYF. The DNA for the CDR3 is TGTGCCAGCAGCTCCCCTCCCACTACCTACGAGCAGTACTTC.

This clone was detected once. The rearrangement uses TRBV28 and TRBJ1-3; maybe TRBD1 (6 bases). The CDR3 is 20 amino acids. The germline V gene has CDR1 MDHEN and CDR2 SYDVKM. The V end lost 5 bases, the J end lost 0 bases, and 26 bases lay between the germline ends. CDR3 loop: CASSGTGGLTPSHSGNTIYF. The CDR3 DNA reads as TGTGCCAGCAGTGGGACGGGGGGCCTCACTCCCTCTCACTCTGGAAACACCATATATTTT.

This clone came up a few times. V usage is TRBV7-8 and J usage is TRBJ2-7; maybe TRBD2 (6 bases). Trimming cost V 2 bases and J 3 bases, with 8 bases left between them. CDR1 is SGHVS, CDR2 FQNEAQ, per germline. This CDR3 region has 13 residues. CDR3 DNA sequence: TGTGCCAGCAGCTTATCTAGCGACTACGAGCAGTACTTC. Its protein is CASSLSSDYEQYF.

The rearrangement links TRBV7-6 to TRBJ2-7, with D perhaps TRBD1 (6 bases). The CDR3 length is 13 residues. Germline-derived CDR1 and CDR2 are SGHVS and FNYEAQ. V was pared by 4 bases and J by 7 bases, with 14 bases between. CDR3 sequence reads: CASSSGHSREQYF. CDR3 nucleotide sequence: TGTGCCAGCAGCTCGGGACACTCGCGTGAGCAGTACTTC.

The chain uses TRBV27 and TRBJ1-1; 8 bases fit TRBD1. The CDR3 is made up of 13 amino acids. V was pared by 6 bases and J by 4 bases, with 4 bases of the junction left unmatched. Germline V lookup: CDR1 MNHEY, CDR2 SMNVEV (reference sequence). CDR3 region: CASRRTGTTEAFF. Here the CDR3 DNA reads TGTGCCAGCAGGCGGACAGGGACCACTGAAGCTTTCTTT.

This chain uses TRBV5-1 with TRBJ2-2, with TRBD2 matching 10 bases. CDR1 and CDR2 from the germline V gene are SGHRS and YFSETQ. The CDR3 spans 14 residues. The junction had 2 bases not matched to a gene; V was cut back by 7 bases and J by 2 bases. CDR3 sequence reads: CASGLAVNTGELFF. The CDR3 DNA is TGCGCCAGCGGACTAGCGGTTAACACCGGGGAGCTGTTTTTT.

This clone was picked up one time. The CDR3 here is CASRRQPGGEQFF. The CDR3 coding sequence is TGTGCCAGCAGGCGACAGCCTGGTGGGGAGCAGTTCTTC. The V call is TRBV7-8, the J call TRBJ2-1, with D tentatively TRBD1 (5 bases). Germline assignment: CDR1 SGHVS and CDR2 FQNEAQ. The CDR3 covers 13 residues. Trimming stripped 6 bases from V and 10 bases from J, with 16 bases between.

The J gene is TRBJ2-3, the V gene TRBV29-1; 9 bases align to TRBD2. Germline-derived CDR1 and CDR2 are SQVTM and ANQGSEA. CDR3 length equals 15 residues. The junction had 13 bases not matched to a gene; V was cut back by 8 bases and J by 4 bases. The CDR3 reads CSLRDSGSGADTQYF. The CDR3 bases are TGCAGCCTCAGAGATAGCGGGAGCGGGGCAGATACGCAGTATTTT.

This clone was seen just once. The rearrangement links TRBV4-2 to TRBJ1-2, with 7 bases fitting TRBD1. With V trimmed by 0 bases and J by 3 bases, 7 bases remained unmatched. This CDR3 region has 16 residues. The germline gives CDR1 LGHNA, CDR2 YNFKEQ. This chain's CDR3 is CASSQDQTGVYYGYTF. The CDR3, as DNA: TGTGCCAGCAGCCAAGATCAAACAGGGGTCTACTATGGCTACACCTTC.

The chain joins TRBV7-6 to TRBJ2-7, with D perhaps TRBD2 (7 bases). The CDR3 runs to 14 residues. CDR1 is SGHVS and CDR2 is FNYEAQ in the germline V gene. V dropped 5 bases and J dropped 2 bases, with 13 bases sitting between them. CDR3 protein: CASSHGEGAYEQYF. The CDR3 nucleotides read TGTGCCAGCAGCCACGGGGAGGGGGCCTACGAGCAGTACTTC.

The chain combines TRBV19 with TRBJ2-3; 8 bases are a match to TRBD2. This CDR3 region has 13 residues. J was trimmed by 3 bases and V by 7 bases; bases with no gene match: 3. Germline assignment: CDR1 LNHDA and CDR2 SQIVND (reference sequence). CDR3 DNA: TGTGCCAGTAAACGCGGGGGGACAGATACGCAGTATTTT. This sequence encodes CASKRGGTDTQYF. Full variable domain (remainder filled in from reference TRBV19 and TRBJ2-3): DGGITQSPKYLFRKEGQNVTLSCEQNLNHDAMYWYRQDPGQGLRLIYYSQIVNDFQKGDIAEGYSVSREKKESFPLTVTSAQKNPTAFYLCASKRGGTDTQYFGPGTRLTVL.

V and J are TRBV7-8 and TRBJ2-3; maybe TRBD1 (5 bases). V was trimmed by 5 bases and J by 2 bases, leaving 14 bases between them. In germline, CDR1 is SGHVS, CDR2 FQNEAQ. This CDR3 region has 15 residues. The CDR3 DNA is TGTGCCAGCAGCGGAAGGAGACAGACCACAGATACGCAGTATTTT. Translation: CASSGRRQTTDTQYF.

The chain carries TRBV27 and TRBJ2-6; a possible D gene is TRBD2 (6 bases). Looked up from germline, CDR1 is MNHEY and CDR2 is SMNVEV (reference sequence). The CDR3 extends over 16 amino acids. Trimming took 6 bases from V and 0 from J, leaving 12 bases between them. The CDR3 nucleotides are TGTGCCAGCAGCACTAGCCCTTACTCTGGGGCCAACGTCCTGACTTTC. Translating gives CASSTSPYSGANVLTF.

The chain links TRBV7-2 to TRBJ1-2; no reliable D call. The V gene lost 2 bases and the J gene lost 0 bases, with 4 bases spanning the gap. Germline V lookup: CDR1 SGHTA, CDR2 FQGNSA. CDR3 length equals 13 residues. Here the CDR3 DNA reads TGTGCCAGCAGCTTAACAGCTAACTATGGCTACACCTTC. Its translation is CASSLTANYGYTF.

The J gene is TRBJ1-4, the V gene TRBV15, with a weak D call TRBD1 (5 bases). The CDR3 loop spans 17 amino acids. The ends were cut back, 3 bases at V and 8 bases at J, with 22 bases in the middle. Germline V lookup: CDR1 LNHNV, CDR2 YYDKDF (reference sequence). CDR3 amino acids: CATSSPQFRGGEEKLFF. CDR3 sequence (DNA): TGTGCCACCAGCAGCCCACAATTTAGGGGAGGAGAAGAAAAACTGTTTTTT.

This CDR3 is CAAAAAAVSTDTQYF. CDR3 coding DNA: TGTGCCGCTGCTGCAGCGGCGGTTAGCACAGATACGCAGTATTTT. The chain links TRBV10-3 to TRBJ2-3; D might be TRBD2 (5 bases). The V end lost 11 bases, the J end lost 0 bases, and 18 bases lay between the germline ends. The germline CDR1 and CDR2 sequences are ENHRY and SYGVKD. There are 15 residues in the CDR3.

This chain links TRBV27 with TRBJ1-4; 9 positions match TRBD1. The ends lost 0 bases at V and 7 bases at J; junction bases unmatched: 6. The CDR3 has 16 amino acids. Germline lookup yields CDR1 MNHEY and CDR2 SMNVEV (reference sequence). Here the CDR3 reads CASSLSRGTGTEKLFF. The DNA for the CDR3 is TGTGCCAGCAGTTTATCGCGGGGGACAGGGACTGAAAAACTGTTTTTT.

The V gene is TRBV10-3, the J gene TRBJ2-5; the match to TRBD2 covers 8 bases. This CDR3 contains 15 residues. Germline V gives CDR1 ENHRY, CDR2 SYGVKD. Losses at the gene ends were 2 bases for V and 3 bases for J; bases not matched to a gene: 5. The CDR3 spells CAISEGSGTKETQYF. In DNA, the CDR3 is TGTGCCATCAGTGAGGGTAGCGGGACTAAAGAGACCCAGTACTTC.

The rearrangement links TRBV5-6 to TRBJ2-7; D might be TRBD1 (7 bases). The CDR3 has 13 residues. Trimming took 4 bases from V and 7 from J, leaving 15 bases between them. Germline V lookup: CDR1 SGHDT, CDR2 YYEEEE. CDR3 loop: CASSKQGGEEQYF. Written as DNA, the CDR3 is TGTGCCAGCAGCAAGCAGGGGGGTGAGGAGCAGTACTTC.

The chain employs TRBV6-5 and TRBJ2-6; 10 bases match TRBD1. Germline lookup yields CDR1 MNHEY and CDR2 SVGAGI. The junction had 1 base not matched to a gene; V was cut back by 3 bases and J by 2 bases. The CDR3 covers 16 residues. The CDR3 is CASSYGTGAGANVLTF. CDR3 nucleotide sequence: TGTGCCAGCAGTTATGGGACAGGGGCTGGGGCCAACGTCCTGACTTTC.

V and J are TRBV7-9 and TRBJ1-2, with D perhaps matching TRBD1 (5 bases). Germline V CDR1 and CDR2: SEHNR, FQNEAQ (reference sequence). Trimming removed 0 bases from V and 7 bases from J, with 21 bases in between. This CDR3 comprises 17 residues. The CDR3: CASSLALGTTTRGGYTF. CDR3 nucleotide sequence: TGTGCCAGCAGCTTAGCGCTCGGGACTACTACTAGGGGTGGCTACACCTTC.

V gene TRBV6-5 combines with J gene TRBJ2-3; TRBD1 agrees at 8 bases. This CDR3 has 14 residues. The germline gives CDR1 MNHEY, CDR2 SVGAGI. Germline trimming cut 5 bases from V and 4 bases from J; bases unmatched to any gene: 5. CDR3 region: CASSGRTGSDTQYF. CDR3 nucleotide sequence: TGTGCCAGCAGTGGACGGACAGGGTCAGATACGCAGTATTTT.

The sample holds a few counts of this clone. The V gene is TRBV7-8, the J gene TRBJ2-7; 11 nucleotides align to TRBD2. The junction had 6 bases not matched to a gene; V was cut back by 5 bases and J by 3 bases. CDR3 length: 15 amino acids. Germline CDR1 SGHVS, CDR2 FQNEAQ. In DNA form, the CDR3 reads TGTGCCAGCAGCGGCACTAGCGGGAGACACTACGAGCAGTACTTC. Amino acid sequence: CASSGTSGRHYEQYF. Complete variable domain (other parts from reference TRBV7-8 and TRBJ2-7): GAGVSQSPRYKVAKRGQDVALRCDPISGHVSLFWYQQALGQGPEFLTYFQNEAQLDKSGLPSDRFFAERPEGSVSTLKIQRTQQEDSAVYLCASSGTSGRHYEQYFGPGTRLTVT.

The CDR3 here is CASSQTGTSGYEQYF. The CDR3 region has the DNA TGCGCCAGCAGCCAGACCGGGACTAGCGGTTACGAGCAGTACTTC. The chain joins TRBV4-1 to TRBJ2-7; TRBD2 matches at 11 bases. The CDR3 sequence is 15 residues long. Trimming removed 3 bases from V and 4 bases from J; junction bases left unmatched: 5. Germline values: CDR1 MGHRA, CDR2 YSYEKL.